The rows below give T cell receptor beta chains drawn from one sample of a study of molecular identifiers for immune sequencing clone quantification. Using its own MiXCR run on the PCR reads, TCRdb lists one record per CDR3 protein. The top ten hold roughly 0.8% of the sample, which has about 320,000 distinct CDR3 sequences, about a fifth seen once. Sample: naive CD8+ T cells from blood, with Jurkat cell RNA spiked in. These receptors were taken from a human donor in good health. Some libraries in this study had Jurkat cell RNA spiked in. The CDR3 runs from the conserved cysteine through the conserved F or W. D genes are given only for firm matches. Not all rows give a size; the values are once, few, many and, for expanded clones, a class.

j_call clone_size d_call v_call cdr3_nt cdr3_aa
TRBJ2-1 NA TRBD2 TRBV5-4 TGTGCCAGCAGCTATTCGGGGGGGGCGGCCTACAATGAGCAGTTCTTC CASSYSGGAAYNEQFF
TRBJ2-1 many TRBD2 TRBV12-3/TRBV12-4 TGTGCCAGCAGCTACGACCCGACTAGCGGGGCATACAATGAGCAGTTCTTC CASSYDPTSGAYNEQFF
TRBJ2-7 NA TRBD1 TRBV27 TGTGCCAGCGGGTTCGTGGACAGGGGAAGGCCCTACGAGCAGTACTTC CASGFVDRGRPYEQYF
TRBJ2-3 few TRBD2 TRBV20-1 TGCAGTGGACAAGGTAGAAATCGACTAGCCCAGGGCACAGATACGCAGTATTTT CSGQGRNRLAQGTDTQYF
TRBJ1-5 many NA TRBV4-3 TGCGCCAGCAGCCGAGATGCCGTCAATGGTCAGCCCCAGCATTTT CASSRDAVNGQPQHF
TRBJ2-6 many NA TRBV20-1 TGCAGTGCTAGAGTCCCTGGGGCCAACGTCCTGACTTTC CSARVPGANVLTF
TRBJ2-3 many TRBD2 TRBV7-6 TGTGCCAGCAGCTTAGTCGCGGGAGGGCCCGGGGTCGTTGCAGATACGCAGTATTTT CASSLVAGGPGVVADTQYF
TRBJ2-7 many NA TRBV9 TGTGCCAGCAGCGTAGAGGAGGGAACCTACGAGCAGTACTTC CASSVEEGTYEQYF
TRBJ1-1 NA NA TRBV30 TGTGCCTGGAGTGCCGGGCAGGAATCCATGAACACTGAAGCTTTCTTT CAWSAGQESMNTEAFF
TRBJ2-7 many NA TRBV27 TGTGCCAGCAGTTTTCGACAGGAGTACTACGAGCAGTACTTC CASSFRQEYYEQYF
TRBJ2-7 few TRBD2 TRBV13 TGTGCCAGCAGCTTAGGGACTAGCGGGCTCCTCTCCTACGAGCAGTACTTC CASSLGTSGLLSYEQYF
TRBJ2-4 NA TRBD1 TRBV27 TGTGCCAGCAGTCCGCAGGGGGCTCGCAGCATTCAGTACTTC CASSPQGARSIQYF
TRBJ2-6 many NA TRBV25-1 TGTGCCAGCAGTGAAGGCACTGGGGCCAACGTCCTGACTTTC CASSEGTGANVLTF
TRBJ2-1 few TRBD1 TRBV20-1 TGCAGTGCTAGGGACCGACAGGGGATTAATGAGCAGTTCTTC CSARDRQGINEQFF
TRBJ2-3 many NA TRBV20-1 TGCAGTGCCGCCAAACTAGAGAGCGAAACAGATACGCAGTATTTT CSAAKLESETDTQYF
TRBJ2-3 many TRBD2 TRBV28 TGTGCCAGCAGCAGCGGGGCGGGAGCAGATACGCAGTATTTT CASSSGAGADTQYF
TRBJ2-5 many TRBD2 TRBV19 TGTGCCAGTAGTATAATGGGACTAGCGGGGGAAGAGACCCAGTACTTC CASSIMGLAGEETQYF
TRBJ2-3 many NA TRBV6-6 TGTGCCAGCAGCAGGGCGGCACCTAGCACAGATACGCAGTATTTT CASSRAAPSTDTQYF
TRBJ1-1 many TRBD1 TRBV7-9 TGTGCCAGCAGCTTAGTAAGGGACAGGGGTGGTACTGAAGCTTTCTTT CASSLVRDRGGTEAFF
TRBJ1-2 many TRBD1 TRBV13 TGTGCCAGCAGCTCGGGACAGGTGCTCGGACTAACCTTC CASSSGQVLGLTF
TRBJ1-5 many NA TRBV7-8 TGTGCCAGCAGCCGAACTAAAACAGGGATTAATCAGCCCCAGCATTTT CASSRTKTGINQPQHF
TRBJ2-1 NA TRBD2 TRBV9 TGTGCCAGCAGCGCAGCAACTAGCGGCTACTACAATGAGCAGTTCTTC CASSAATSGYYNEQFF
TRBJ1-5 many NA TRBV20-1 TGCAGTGCAATGGGGGTTAGCAATCAGCCCCAGCATTTT CSAMGVSNQPQHF
TRBJ1-1 few NA TRBV11-2 TGTGCCAGCAGCCGCTTAGACCAGAAGGATTTCTTT CASSRLDQKDFF
TRBJ1-1 many TRBD1 TRBV20-1 TGCAGTGCTAGAGGGACAGGGCGAACTGAAGCTTTCTTT CSARGTGRTEAFF
TRBJ1-3 NA NA TRBV9 TGTGCCAGCAGCGCACAGGGCTCCTCTGGAAACACCATATATTTT CASSAQGSSGNTIYF
TRBJ1-2 NA NA TRBV6-2/TRBV6-3 TGTGCCAGCAGTCCCGGGGGCGAGAACTATGGCTACACCTTC CASSPGGENYGYTF
TRBJ1-3 many NA TRBV27 TGTGCCAGCAGTTTACCTGGAAACACCATATATTTT CASSLPGNTIYF
TRBJ2-3 many TRBD2 TRBV7-7 TGTGCCAGCAGCCGGGGGGGGGCCGGCACAGATACGCAGTATTTT CASSRGGAGTDTQYF
TRBJ2-1 NA NA TRBV19 TGTGCCAGTATTAACCGGGACAACTCCTACAATGAGCAGTTCTTC CASINRDNSYNEQFF
TRBJ2-1 many NA TRBV7-3 TGTGCCAGCAGCCCGTTTGGGACTCGATATAACAATGAGCAGTTCTTC CASSPFGTRYNNEQFF
TRBJ2-1 many TRBD1 TRBV7-9 TGTGCCAGCAGCTCGTTTGCCAACAGGGGCGTTGAGTACAATGAGCAGTTCTTC CASSSFANRGVEYNEQFF
TRBJ2-3 NA NA TRBV6-2/TRBV6-3 TGTGCCAGCAGTTACTTGCCCTACGGGGGTGGGACAGATACGCAGTATTTT CASSYLPYGGGTDTQYF
TRBJ1-1 many TRBD1 TRBV6-5 TGTGCCAGCAGTTACTCCCGGGACAGGGGGACTGAAGCTTTCTTT CASSYSRDRGTEAFF
TRBJ2-7 many TRBD2 TRBV7-2 TGTGCCAGCAGCTTAGCGGGCCTAGCGGGAAACGAGCAGTACTTC CASSLAGLAGNEQYF
TRBJ1-2 many NA TRBV29-1 TGCAGCGTTGTGGGGGGGGTCTATGGCTACACCTTC CSVVGGVYGYTF
TRBJ2-1 few NA TRBV7-9 TGTGCCAGCAGCCCAACTCTGATCCGGGACCGTCTCGGCAATGAGCAGTTCTTC CASSPTLIRDRLGNEQFF
TRBJ2-3 many NA TRBV9 TGTGCCAGCAGGGATACTGACACAGATACGCAGTATTTT CASRDTDTDTQYF
TRBJ2-7 many NA TRBV7-6 TGTGCCAGCAGCTTATTCCTGAGCGACTACGAGCAGTACTTC CASSLFLSDYEQYF
TRBJ1-2 NA NA TRBV11-2 TGTGCCAGCAGCTTGGCAGGCAATAACTATGGCTACACCTTC CASSLAGNNYGYTF
TRBJ1-5 few NA TRBV19 TGTGCCAGTACCACCGGGACTAGGGGAGCCAATCAGCCCCAGCATTTT CASTTGTRGANQPQHF
TRBJ2-1 NA TRBD1 TRBV20-1 TGCAGTGCTCCTAAACAGGGGTTCCGTTACAATGAGCAGTTCTTC CSAPKQGFRYNEQFF
TRBJ2-7 few NA TRBV10-3 TGTGCCATCAGTACGTCCGTGGGGCCCTACGAGCAGTACTTC CAISTSVGPYEQYF
TRBJ1-1 NA NA TRBV20-1 TGCAGTGCTAAACCTCATAACAGGGTGTACACTGAAGCTTTCTTT CSAKPHNRVYTEAFF
TRBJ2-5 many NA TRBV13 TGTGCCAGCAGCTTAACTGGGACCCCCAAGGAGACCCAGTACTTC CASSLTGTPKETQYF